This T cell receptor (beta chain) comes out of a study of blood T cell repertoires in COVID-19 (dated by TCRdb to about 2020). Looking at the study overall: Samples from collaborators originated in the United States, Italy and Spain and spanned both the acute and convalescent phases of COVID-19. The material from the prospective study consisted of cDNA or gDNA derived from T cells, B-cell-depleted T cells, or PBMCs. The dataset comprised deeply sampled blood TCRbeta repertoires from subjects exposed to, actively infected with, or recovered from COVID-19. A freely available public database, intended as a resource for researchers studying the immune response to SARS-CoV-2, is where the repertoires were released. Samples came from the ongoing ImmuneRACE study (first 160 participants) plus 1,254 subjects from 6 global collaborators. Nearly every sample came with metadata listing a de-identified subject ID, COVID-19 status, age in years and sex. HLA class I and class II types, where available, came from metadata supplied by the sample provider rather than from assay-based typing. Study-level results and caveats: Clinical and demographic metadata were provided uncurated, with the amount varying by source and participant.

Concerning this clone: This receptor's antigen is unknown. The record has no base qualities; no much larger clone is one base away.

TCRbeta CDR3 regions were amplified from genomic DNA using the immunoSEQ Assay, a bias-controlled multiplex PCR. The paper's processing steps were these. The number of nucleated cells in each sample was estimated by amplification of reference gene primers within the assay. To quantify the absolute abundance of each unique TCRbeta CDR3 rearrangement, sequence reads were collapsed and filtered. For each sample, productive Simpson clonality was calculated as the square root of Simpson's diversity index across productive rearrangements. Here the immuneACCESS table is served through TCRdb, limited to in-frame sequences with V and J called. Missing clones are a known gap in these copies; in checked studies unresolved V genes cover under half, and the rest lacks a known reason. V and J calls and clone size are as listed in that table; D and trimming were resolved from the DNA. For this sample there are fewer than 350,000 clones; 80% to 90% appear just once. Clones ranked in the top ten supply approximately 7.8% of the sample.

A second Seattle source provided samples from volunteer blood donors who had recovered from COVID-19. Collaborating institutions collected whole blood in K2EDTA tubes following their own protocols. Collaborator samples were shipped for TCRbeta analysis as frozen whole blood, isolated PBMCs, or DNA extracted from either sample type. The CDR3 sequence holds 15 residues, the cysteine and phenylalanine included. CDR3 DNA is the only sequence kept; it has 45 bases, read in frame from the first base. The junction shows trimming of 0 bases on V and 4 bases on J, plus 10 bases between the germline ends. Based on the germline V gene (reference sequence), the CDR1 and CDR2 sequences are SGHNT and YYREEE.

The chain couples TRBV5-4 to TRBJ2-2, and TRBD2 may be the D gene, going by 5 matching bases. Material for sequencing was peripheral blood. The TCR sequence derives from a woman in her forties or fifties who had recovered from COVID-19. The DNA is TGTGCCAGCAGCTTGGACCTAGCTGGCACCGGGGAGCTGTTTTTT. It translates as CASSLDLAGTGELFF.